The rows below give T cell receptor beta chains drawn from one sample of a study of T cell responses to AZD1222 COVID-19 vaccine. TCRdb keeps only in-frame clones here, not all; method: immunoSEQ multiplex PCR. The data show more than 100,000 clones, with 80% to 90% seen just once and approximately 3.1% held by the top ten. The sample was peripheral blood, taken on day 0 of AZD1222 vaccination. These receptors came from an adult in good health. Each CDR3 is given with its conserved first and last residue. The order of the fields is clone size, V gene, D gene, J gene, CDR3 DNA, CDR3 protein. D genes are given only for firm matches. Size values are once, few and many counts, or a class for expanded clones, and some rows have none.

clone_size: -
v_call: TRBV2
d_call: -
j_call: TRBJ1-1
cdr3_nt: TGTGCCAGCAGTGACGAGGCCACTGAAGCTTTCTTT
cdr3_aa: CASSDEATEAFF

clone_size: -
v_call: TRBV12-3/TRBV12-4
d_call: -
j_call: TRBJ1-2
cdr3_nt: TGTGCCAGCAGCGGGCAGTACTACGGCTACACCTTC
cdr3_aa: CASSGQYYGYTF

clone_size: -
v_call: TRBV5-1
d_call: -
j_call: TRBJ1-3
cdr3_nt: TGCGCCAGCAAACCGGGGGCCTCTGGAAACACCATATATTTT
cdr3_aa: CASKPGASGNTIYF

clone_size: -
v_call: TRBV18
d_call: -
j_call: TRBJ1-1
cdr3_nt: TGTGCCAGCTCACCTAGGCGGACAAACACTGAAGCTTTCTTT
cdr3_aa: CASSPRRTNTEAFF

clone_size: -
v_call: TRBV28
d_call: TRBD2
j_call: TRBJ2-1
cdr3_nt: TGTGCCAGCAGTTCCCTAGCGGGAGTAAGTCTGTACAATGAGCAGTTCTTC
cdr3_aa: CASSSLAGVSLYNEQFF

clone_size: -
v_call: TRBV4-2
d_call: -
j_call: TRBJ1-6
cdr3_nt: TGTGCCAGCAGCCAAGAGGGTTTGGGGGGTGGGTATAATTCACCCCTCCACTTT
cdr3_aa: CASSQEGLGGGYNSPLHF

clone_size: -
v_call: TRBV5-1
d_call: TRBD1
j_call: TRBJ1-2
cdr3_nt: TGCGCCAGCAGCACGTCACGACAGGGTAACTATGGCTACACCTTC
cdr3_aa: CASSTSRQGNYGYTF

clone_size: -
v_call: TRBV4-3
d_call: -
j_call: TRBJ2-2
cdr3_nt: TGCGCCAGCAGCCATCCGGGGCACGGGGAGCTGTTTTTT
cdr3_aa: CASSHPGHGELFF

clone_size: -
v_call: TRBV4-3
d_call: -
j_call: TRBJ2-1
cdr3_nt: TGCGCCAGCAGCCCGATTCCGGGACAACACAATGAGCAGTTCTTC
cdr3_aa: CASSPIPGQHNEQFF

clone_size: -
v_call: TRBV6-4
d_call: -
j_call: TRBJ1-2
cdr3_nt: TGTGCCAGCAGGCCGGACGGAAACTATGGCTACACCTTC
cdr3_aa: CASRPDGNYGYTF

clone_size: -
v_call: TRBV20-1
d_call: -
j_call: TRBJ1-2
cdr3_nt: TGCAGTGCTAGGGGGTATGGCTACACCTTC
cdr3_aa: CSARGYGYTF

clone_size: -
v_call: TRBV19
d_call: TRBD1
j_call: TRBJ1-2
cdr3_nt: TGTGCCAGTAAGGACAGGGTACTCTATGGCTACACCTTC
cdr3_aa: CASKDRVLYGYTF

clone_size: -
v_call: TRBV3-1/TRBV3-2
d_call: -
j_call: TRBJ1-5
cdr3_nt: TGTGCCAGCAGCCAAGGGCCGGGACAACATCAGCCCCAGCATTTT
cdr3_aa: CASSQGPGQHQPQHF

clone_size: -
v_call: TRBV7-9
d_call: TRBD1
j_call: TRBJ2-3
cdr3_nt: TGTGCCAGCAGCTCACAGGGGAGCACAGATACGCAGTATTTT
cdr3_aa: CASSSQGSTDTQYF

clone_size: once
v_call: TRBV18
d_call: -
j_call: TRBJ1-6
cdr3_nt: TGTGCCAGCTCACCCTCCTCGGGTAATTCACCCCTCCACTTT
cdr3_aa: CASSPSSGNSPLHF

clone_size: -
v_call: TRBV28
d_call: TRBD2
j_call: TRBJ2-2
cdr3_nt: TGTGCCAGCAGTTCGTTAGCGGGCAACACCGGGGAGCTGTTTTTT
cdr3_aa: CASSSLAGNTGELFF

clone_size: -
v_call: TRBV3-1/TRBV3-2
d_call: TRBD2
j_call: TRBJ2-5
cdr3_nt: TGTGCCAGCAGCCAAGATACGACTCAGGCGGGAGTGGAGACCCAGTACTTC
cdr3_aa: CASSQDTTQAGVETQYF

clone_size: -
v_call: TRBV7-9
d_call: -
j_call: TRBJ2-5
cdr3_nt: TGTGCCAGCAGCTCAGGATTCCAAGAGACCCAGTACTTC
cdr3_aa: CASSSGFQETQYF

clone_size: -
v_call: TRBV21-1
d_call: -
j_call: TRBJ1-4
cdr3_nt: TGTGCCAGCAGCCTAAATCTCATGGCCCCTAATGAAAAACTGTTTTTT
cdr3_aa: CASSLNLMAPNEKLFF

clone_size: -
v_call: TRBV7-2
d_call: -
j_call: TRBJ1-2
cdr3_nt: TGTGCCAGCAGCTTACCCGTGTACTATGGCTACACCTTC
cdr3_aa: CASSLPVYYGYTF

clone_size: -
v_call: TRBV27
d_call: -
j_call: TRBJ2-3
cdr3_nt: TGTGCCAGCAGTTCCTCCTTAGATACGCAGTATTTT
cdr3_aa: CASSSSLDTQYF

clone_size: -
v_call: TRBV12-3/TRBV12-4
d_call: -
j_call: TRBJ1-6
cdr3_nt: TGTGCCAGCAGTTTGAGTTCGCAGGTCCTCCACTTT
cdr3_aa: CASSLSSQVLHF

clone_size: -
v_call: TRBV5-5
d_call: -
j_call: TRBJ2-5
cdr3_nt: TGTGCCAGCAGCTTGCTTCCGGGAGTCCAGGGTGAGACCCAGTACTTC
cdr3_aa: CASSLLPGVQGETQYF

clone_size: -
v_call: TRBV4-3
d_call: TRBD1
j_call: TRBJ1-2
cdr3_nt: TGCGCCAGCAGCCAAGTGGACAGGGTGGATGGCTACACCTTC
cdr3_aa: CASSQVDRVDGYTF

clone_size: -
v_call: TRBV28
d_call: -
j_call: TRBJ1-2
cdr3_nt: TGTGCCAGCAGTCCCCGGCGCGAAGCCTATGGCTACACCTTC
cdr3_aa: CASSPRREAYGYTF

clone_size: -
v_call: TRBV7-9
d_call: TRBD2
j_call: TRBJ2-1
cdr3_nt: TGTGCCAGCACCACGACCGGTGGCGGGAGGGCCACTGAGCAGTTCTTC
cdr3_aa: CASTTTGGGRATEQFF

clone_size: -
v_call: TRBV7-3
d_call: TRBD1
j_call: TRBJ2-3
cdr3_nt: TGTGCCAGCAGCTTAATCCCAGGGGGAACAGATACGCAGTATTTT
cdr3_aa: CASSLIPGGTDTQYF

clone_size: -
v_call: TRBV5-4
d_call: -
j_call: TRBJ2-3
cdr3_nt: TGTGCCAGCAGCTCCCCCGATACGCAGTATTTT
cdr3_aa: CASSSPDTQYF

clone_size: -
v_call: TRBV3-1/TRBV3-2
d_call: TRBD2
j_call: TRBJ2-7
cdr3_nt: TGTGCCAGCAGCCAAGTCGGGAGGGCCCCATACGAGCAGTACTTC
cdr3_aa: CASSQVGRAPYEQYF

clone_size: -
v_call: TRBV11-3
d_call: -
j_call: TRBJ2-7
cdr3_nt: TGTGCCAGCAGCCCCACGAGGACCACCTACGAGCAGTACTTC
cdr3_aa: CASSPTRTTYEQYF

clone_size: -
v_call: TRBV5-1
d_call: TRBD2
j_call: TRBJ2-1
cdr3_nt: TGCGCCAGCAGCTTGGCGTCTAGCGGGGATAGCTCCTACAATGAGCAGTTCTTC
cdr3_aa: CASSLASSGDSSYNEQFF

clone_size: -
v_call: TRBV19
d_call: -
j_call: TRBJ1-6
cdr3_nt: TGTGCCAGTAGTATAGCGGGAGGGGCGCGTAATTCACCCCTCCACTTT
cdr3_aa: CASSIAGGARNSPLHF

clone_size: -
v_call: TRBV6-1
d_call: TRBD2
j_call: TRBJ2-3
cdr3_nt: TGTGCCAGCAGTGCCCCTAGCGGGAGGGCCGGAGATACGCAGTATTTT
cdr3_aa: CASSAPSGRAGDTQYF

clone_size: -
v_call: TRBV6-2/TRBV6-3
d_call: -
j_call: TRBJ2-3
cdr3_nt: TGTGCCAGCAGCCACCAAGATACGCAGTATTTT
cdr3_aa: CASSHQDTQYF

clone_size: -
v_call: TRBV28
d_call: -
j_call: TRBJ1-5
cdr3_nt: TGTGCCAGCAGAAAATTACAGGAGCCTTATAGCAATCAGCCCCAGCATTTT
cdr3_aa: CASRKLQEPYSNQPQHF

clone_size: once
v_call: TRBV6-4
d_call: -
j_call: TRBJ2-2
cdr3_nt: TGTGCCAGCAGCGAGCGGGCTGAGCGTACCGGGGAGCTGTTTTTT
cdr3_aa: CASSERAERTGELFF

clone_size: -
v_call: TRBV7-9
d_call: TRBD1
j_call: TRBJ2-5
cdr3_nt: TGTGCCAGCAGCGTCGGACAGGGGGGCCCCCAAGAGACCCAGTACTTC
cdr3_aa: CASSVGQGGPQETQYF

clone_size: -
v_call: TRBV15
d_call: -
j_call: TRBJ1-2
cdr3_nt: TGTGCCACCAGCAGAGATCTGGCCGGGCTGGGGGCTAACTATGGCTACACCTTC
cdr3_aa: CATSRDLAGLGANYGYTF

clone_size: -
v_call: TRBV20-1
d_call: TRBD1
j_call: TRBJ2-7
cdr3_nt: TGCAGTGCTAGTGGCGGGACAGGGGTCTCCTACGAGCAGTACTTC
cdr3_aa: CSASGGTGVSYEQYF

clone_size: -
v_call: TRBV7-9
d_call: -
j_call: TRBJ2-7
cdr3_nt: TGTGCCTCCAAGGGTACGACTGCCGACGAGCAGTACTTC
cdr3_aa: CASKGTTADEQYF

clone_size: -
v_call: TRBV28
d_call: -
j_call: TRBJ1-2
cdr3_nt: TGTGCCAGCAGTTGGGAAGGGGGGTTTTGGTATGGCTACACCTTC
cdr3_aa: CASSWEGGFWYGYTF

clone_size: once
v_call: TRBV2
d_call: -
j_call: TRBJ1-2
cdr3_nt: TGTGCAGCTCGGGGGGCTGGGGTCTATGGCTACACCTTC
cdr3_aa: CAARGAGVYGYTF

clone_size: -
v_call: TRBV29-1
d_call: -
j_call: TRBJ2-7
cdr3_nt: TGCAGCGTCGTGGGGGGCGCAACTCCCCCCAACGAGCAGTACTTC
cdr3_aa: CSVVGGATPPNEQYF

clone_size: once
v_call: TRBV5-8
d_call: TRBD2
j_call: TRBJ2-3
cdr3_nt: TGTGCCAGCAGCTTAAAGCGGGGCTCCACAGATACGCAGTATTTT
cdr3_aa: CASSLKRGSTDTQYF

clone_size: -
v_call: TRBV4-1
d_call: -
j_call: TRBJ1-2
cdr3_nt: TGCGCCAGCAGCCACAAAGGCGGGGGGGCGGGTGGCTACACCTTC
cdr3_aa: CASSHKGGGAGGYTF

clone_size: -
v_call: TRBV28
d_call: -
j_call: TRBJ1-5
cdr3_nt: TGTGCCAGCAAGGGCGGGGATATGCTCAATCAGCCCCAGCATTTT
cdr3_aa: CASKGGDMLNQPQHF

clone_size: once
v_call: TRBV27
d_call: TRBD2
j_call: TRBJ2-3
cdr3_nt: TGTGCCAGCAGTTCCCCAGGGACTAGCGGCGCCACAGATACGCAGTATTTT
cdr3_aa: CASSSPGTSGATDTQYF

clone_size: once
v_call: TRBV6-2/TRBV6-3
d_call: TRBD2
j_call: TRBJ2-2
cdr3_nt: TGTGCCAGCAGCATGGGACTAGCGGGAGCCGGGCTGTTTTTT
cdr3_aa: CASSMGLAGAGLFF

clone_size: -
v_call: TRBV6-2/TRBV6-3
d_call: -
j_call: TRBJ2-7
cdr3_nt: TGTGCCAGCAGTTCGTGGACTATTTCACGCGAGCAGTACTTC
cdr3_aa: CASSSWTISREQYF

clone_size: -
v_call: TRBV5-1
d_call: -
j_call: TRBJ2-3
cdr3_nt: TGCGCCAGCACCGACACTAGCTTGTATTCCACAGATACGCAGTATTTT
cdr3_aa: CASTDTSLYSTDTQYF

clone_size: -
v_call: TRBV10-3
d_call: -
j_call: TRBJ2-7
cdr3_nt: TGTGCCATCAGAGCCGGGACAAACGAGCAGTACTTC
cdr3_aa: CAIRAGTNEQYF

clone_size: -
v_call: TRBV7-2
d_call: TRBD2
j_call: TRBJ2-5
cdr3_nt: TGTGCCAGCAGCTCCCAGCGGGGGGGCGAGAAGACCCAGTACTTC
cdr3_aa: CASSSQRGGEKTQYF

clone_size: -
v_call: TRBV10-2
d_call: TRBD2
j_call: TRBJ2-5
cdr3_nt: TGCGCCAGCAAGATGGGGACTAGTTGGACCCAGTACTTC
cdr3_aa: CASKMGTSWTQYF

clone_size: -
v_call: TRBV19
d_call: TRBD1
j_call: TRBJ2-7
cdr3_nt: TGTGCCAGTAGTCTTACGCCGGGACAGTCCTACGAGCAGTACTTC
cdr3_aa: CASSLTPGQSYEQYF

clone_size: -
v_call: TRBV2
d_call: -
j_call: TRBJ1-6
cdr3_nt: TGTGCCAGCAAAGGGAGGGGAAATTCACCCCTCCACTTT
cdr3_aa: CASKGRGNSPLHF

clone_size: -
v_call: TRBV28
d_call: -
j_call: TRBJ2-3
cdr3_nt: TGTGCCAGCAGTTTATTCGCGGTCACAGATACGCAGTATTTT
cdr3_aa: CASSLFAVTDTQYF

clone_size: -
v_call: TRBV7-6
d_call: -
j_call: TRBJ2-1
cdr3_nt: TGTGCCAGCAGCTTAGAAGAACCCCTCTTAGGACATGAGCAGTTCTTC
cdr3_aa: CASSLEEPLLGHEQFF

clone_size: -
v_call: TRBV6-2/TRBV6-3
d_call: -
j_call: TRBJ2-3
cdr3_nt: TGTGCCAGCAGTTACGGGGGCGGGGGTCGCACAGATACGCAGTATTTT
cdr3_aa: CASSYGGGGRTDTQYF

clone_size: -
v_call: TRBV30
d_call: -
j_call: TRBJ1-2
cdr3_nt: TGTGCCTGGAGTGGGGGCTCGGAGGGCTACACCTTC
cdr3_aa: CAWSGGSEGYTF